This is a list of T cell receptor beta chains from one sample in a study of beta chain features in type 1 diabetes. The table came from immunoSEQ multiplex PCR; TCRdb's copy has only in-frame clones and leaves some out. The sample has about 150,000 clones, just over 9% seen once; the top ten hold approximately 0.68%. The sequenced sample consisted of central memory CD4+ T cells from blood. Receptors originate from a man in his late teens or twenties in good health. Each CDR3 is given with its conserved first and last residue. The order of the fields is CDR3 DNA, CDR3 protein, J gene, clone size, D gene, V gene. A D gene is named only where the DNA matches it firmly. Only part of the rows carry a size: once, few, many, or a class if the clone is expanded.

DNA: TGTGCCAGCAGACAAGCCGACAGGGTTGGTGGCTACACCTTC
CDR3: CASRQADRVGGYTF
J: TRBJ1-2
size: NA
D: TRBD1
V: TRBV27

DNA: TGTGCCAGCAGCTTAAGCGGACGCACAGATACGCAGTATTTT
CDR3: CASSLSGRTDTQYF
J: TRBJ2-3
size: few
D: NA
V: TRBV11-3

DNA: TGTGCCAGCAGTCGATTCGGACAGGCTAATGAAAAACTGTTTTTT
CDR3: CASSRFGQANEKLFF
J: TRBJ1-4
size: many
D: TRBD1
V: TRBV28

DNA: TGCGCCAGCAGCGCGGGGAGCTACAATGAGCAGTTCTTC
CDR3: CASSAGSYNEQFF
J: TRBJ2-1
size: few
D: NA
V: TRBV5-1

DNA: TGTGCCAGCAGGTCAGGGACAGGGCTCTCACCCCTCCACTTT
CDR3: CASRSGTGLSPLHF
J: TRBJ1-6
size: NA
D: TRBD1
V: TRBV4-2

DNA: TGTGCCAGCAGGCGACAGGGTTCGTCTAATGAAAAACTGTTTTTT
CDR3: CASRRQGSSNEKLFF
J: TRBJ1-4
size: NA
D: TRBD1
V: TRBV2

DNA: TGTGCCAGCAGCACGGGGGGTGAGCAGTTCTTC
CDR3: CASSTGGEQFF
J: TRBJ2-1
size: few
D: TRBD2
V: TRBV5-4

DNA: TGTGCCAGCAGCCGTACATACTATGGCTACACCTTC
CDR3: CASSRTYYGYTF
J: TRBJ1-2
size: NA
D: NA
V: TRBV28

DNA: TGTGCCAGCACCTACAGGGGGGTCACCGGGGAGCTGTTTTTT
CDR3: CASTYRGVTGELFF
J: TRBJ2-2
size: NA
D: TRBD1
V: TRBV6-5

DNA: TGTGCCAGCTCACCCGTGGCCACGGGGGAGCAGTTCTTC
CDR3: CASSPVATGEQFF
J: TRBJ2-1
size: NA
D: NA
V: TRBV18

DNA: TGTGCCTGGAGTGTTGACAGAGACTATGGCTACACCTTC
CDR3: CAWSVDRDYGYTF
J: TRBJ1-2
size: few
D: NA
V: TRBV30

DNA: TGTGCCAGCAGCTTAGGTCAGTACGAGCAGTACTTC
CDR3: CASSLGQYEQYF
J: TRBJ2-7
size: few
D: NA
V: TRBV7-2

DNA: TGTGCCAGCAGCTTCAGTGGGACAGGCACAGATACGCAGTATTTT
CDR3: CASSFSGTGTDTQYF
J: TRBJ2-3
size: NA
D: TRBD1
V: TRBV5-4

DNA: TGCAGCGTTCGTTTTGTTAGCCAAGAGACCCAGTACTTC
CDR3: CSVRFVSQETQYF
J: TRBJ2-5
size: NA
D: NA
V: TRBV29-1

DNA: TGTGCCAGCAGCCAAGACGGGACAGGGAGCTACGAGCAGTACTTC
CDR3: CASSQDGTGSYEQYF
J: TRBJ2-7
size: NA
D: TRBD1
V: TRBV4-2

DNA: TGTGCCAGCAACAGACGGACAGATACGCAGTATTTT
CDR3: CASNRRTDTQYF
J: TRBJ2-3
size: few
D: NA
V: TRBV9

DNA: TGTGCCAGCAGCGTCGACAGGGAACAATCACCCCTCCACTTT
CDR3: CASSVDREQSPLHF
J: TRBJ1-6
size: few
D: TRBD1
V: TRBV7-9

DNA: TGTGCCAGCAGTGTGGTAGTAGCGGGGGGGAGGGCCCAGTACTTC
CDR3: CASSVVVAGGRAQYF
J: TRBJ2-5
size: NA
D: TRBD2
V: TRBV2

DNA: TGTGCCAGCAGCCAGCGCGAGGTAGCGGGGGCCCCCGGGACCCAGTACTTC
CDR3: CASSQREVAGAPGTQYF
J: TRBJ2-5
size: NA
D: TRBD2
V: TRBV4-2

DNA: TGTGCCAGCAGCTTAGGTGGCGGGGGGAATGAGCAGTTCTTC
CDR3: CASSLGGGGNEQFF
J: TRBJ2-1
size: NA
D: TRBD2
V: TRBV11-3

DNA: TGTGCCAGCAGCAAAGCGCTAGCGGGGGGCCGTAAAGAGACCCAGTACTTC
CDR3: CASSKALAGGRKETQYF
J: TRBJ2-5
size: few
D: NA
V: TRBV21-1

DNA: TGTGCCAGCAGCTTAGATGTGGCGGGGGGCCGCCAAGGGACCCAGTACTTC
CDR3: CASSLDVAGGRQGTQYF
J: TRBJ2-5
size: NA
D: TRBD2
V: TRBV7-3

DNA: TGTGCCAGCAGCCCCGAGGGCGGGACCTACAATGAGCAGTTCTTC
CDR3: CASSPEGGTYNEQFF
J: TRBJ2-1
size: many
D: NA
V: TRBV5-6

DNA: TGTGCCAGCAGTTACTCTACAGGGAGATCTGGCTACACCTTC
CDR3: CASSYSTGRSGYTF
J: TRBJ1-2
size: NA
D: NA
V: TRBV6-5

DNA: TGTGCCAGCAGCCCCGACAGGGGAATGGGAAAACTGTTTTTT
CDR3: CASSPDRGMGKLFF
J: TRBJ1-4
size: few
D: TRBD1
V: TRBV7-2

DNA: TGTGCCACCAGCAGAGATCTAGATGCTGCGGCCTATGGCTACACCTTC
CDR3: CATSRDLDAAAYGYTF
J: TRBJ1-2
size: few
D: NA
V: TRBV15

DNA: TGTGCCAGTAGTGCCCCCTCCCCGGGGGGTTCCTACGAGCAGTACTTC
CDR3: CASSAPSPGGSYEQYF
J: TRBJ2-7
size: NA
D: TRBD2
V: TRBV19

DNA: TGTGCCAGCAGCGAGGAGGCCACCTTCGGAAACACCATATATTTT
CDR3: CASSEEATFGNTIYF
J: TRBJ1-3
size: NA
D: NA
V: TRBV7-9

DNA: TGTGCCAGCAGCGTAGACAGTCGCTCCTACAATGAGCAGTTCTTC
CDR3: CASSVDSRSYNEQFF
J: TRBJ2-1
size: NA
D: NA
V: TRBV9

DNA: TGTGCCAGCAGCTTGTGGGGACAGACCTTTAGCACAGATACGCAGTATTTT
CDR3: CASSLWGQTFSTDTQYF
J: TRBJ2-3
size: NA
D: TRBD1
V: TRBV5-6

DNA: TGTGCCAGCAGCTTAAGCGGGGGGAACACCGGGGAGCTGTTTTTT
CDR3: CASSLSGGNTGELFF
J: TRBJ2-2
size: NA
D: TRBD2
V: TRBV7-3

DNA: TGTGCCAGCAGTTCGTTGCTAGCGGGGGGGCGAGAGACCCAGTACTTC
CDR3: CASSSLLAGGRETQYF
J: TRBJ2-5
size: NA
D: TRBD2
V: TRBV27

DNA: TGCGCCAGCAGCCAAGTTGCCCAGGGGTCGGGTGAAAAACTGTTTTTT
CDR3: CASSQVAQGSGEKLFF
J: TRBJ1-4
size: few
D: NA
V: TRBV4-1

DNA: TGTGCCAGCAGCCAAGAACAGATGGCAGCATTCTCCTACGAGCAGTACTTC
CDR3: CASSQEQMAAFSYEQYF
J: TRBJ2-7
size: few
D: NA
V: TRBV4-2

DNA: TGTGCCATCAGTGATCAGCAGGGTCGGGGGTCCGGGGCCAACGTCCTGACTTTC
CDR3: CAISDQQGRGSGANVLTF
J: TRBJ2-6
size: NA
D: NA
V: TRBV10-3

DNA: TGTGCCAGCAGCGTAGGTGGGACTAGCGGGGGGCCGCAAGAGACCCAGTACTTC
CDR3: CASSVGGTSGGPQETQYF
J: TRBJ2-5
size: NA
D: TRBD2
V: TRBV9

DNA: TGTGCCAGCAACGCCGTCACTGGGGGCGAGACCCAGTACTTC
CDR3: CASNAVTGGETQYF
J: TRBJ2-5
size: few
D: NA
V: TRBV6-5

DNA: TGTGCCAGCAGCCCACAGGGGGCGGGTAATGAGCAGTTCTTC
CDR3: CASSPQGAGNEQFF
J: TRBJ2-1
size: NA
D: TRBD1
V: TRBV7-8

DNA: TGTGCCAGCAGCTTAGGGCTAGCGGGGCAAGAGACCCAGTACTTC
CDR3: CASSLGLAGQETQYF
J: TRBJ2-5
size: NA
D: TRBD2
V: TRBV7-2

DNA: TGTGCCAGCTCAAAGACAGGACCCCAGGGCACCGGGGAGCTGTTTTTT
CDR3: CASSKTGPQGTGELFF
J: TRBJ2-2
size: NA
D: NA
V: TRBV9

DNA: TGCGCCAGCAGCTACTTGGGGGGAATGAACACTGAAGCTTTCTTT
CDR3: CASSYLGGMNTEAFF
J: TRBJ1-1
size: NA
D: NA
V: TRBV5-1

DNA: TGTGCCAGCAGCCAAGATGCAACAGGGGGCGGCACAGATACGCAGTATTTT
CDR3: CASSQDATGGGTDTQYF
J: TRBJ2-3
size: few
D: TRBD1
V: TRBV4-2

DNA: TGCGCCAGCAGCCAAGATTTTCGGGGGGGATCCTACGAGCAGTACTTC
CDR3: CASSQDFRGGSYEQYF
J: TRBJ2-7
size: few
D: TRBD2
V: TRBV4-3

DNA: TGTGCCAGCTCACCAGTCCGGAGCGCTGAAAAACTGTTTTTT
CDR3: CASSPVRSAEKLFF
J: TRBJ1-4
size: few
D: NA
V: TRBV18

DNA: TGCGCCAGCACCGCCCGGGCGGGGGGACAAGAGACCCAGTACTTC
CDR3: CASTARAGGQETQYF
J: TRBJ2-5
size: NA
D: TRBD2
V: TRBV5-1

DNA: TGTGCCAGCAGTGAGTCCGGGACAGCGGACACCGGGGAGCTGTTTTTT
CDR3: CASSESGTADTGELFF
J: TRBJ2-2
size: NA
D: TRBD1
V: TRBV25-1

DNA: TGTGCCAGCAGCCGCGGGAACAACTATGGCTACACCTTC
CDR3: CASSRGNNYGYTF
J: TRBJ1-2
size: NA
D: NA
V: TRBV25-1

DNA: TGTGCCAGCAGCTCATATAGAGGGGGCTCTGAGCAGTTCTTC
CDR3: CASSSYRGGSEQFF
J: TRBJ2-1
size: NA
D: TRBD1
V: TRBV5-4

DNA: TGCGCCAGCAGCTCCCAGGGGAGAGATACGCAGTATTTT
CDR3: CASSSQGRDTQYF
J: TRBJ2-3
size: few
D: NA
V: TRBV5-1